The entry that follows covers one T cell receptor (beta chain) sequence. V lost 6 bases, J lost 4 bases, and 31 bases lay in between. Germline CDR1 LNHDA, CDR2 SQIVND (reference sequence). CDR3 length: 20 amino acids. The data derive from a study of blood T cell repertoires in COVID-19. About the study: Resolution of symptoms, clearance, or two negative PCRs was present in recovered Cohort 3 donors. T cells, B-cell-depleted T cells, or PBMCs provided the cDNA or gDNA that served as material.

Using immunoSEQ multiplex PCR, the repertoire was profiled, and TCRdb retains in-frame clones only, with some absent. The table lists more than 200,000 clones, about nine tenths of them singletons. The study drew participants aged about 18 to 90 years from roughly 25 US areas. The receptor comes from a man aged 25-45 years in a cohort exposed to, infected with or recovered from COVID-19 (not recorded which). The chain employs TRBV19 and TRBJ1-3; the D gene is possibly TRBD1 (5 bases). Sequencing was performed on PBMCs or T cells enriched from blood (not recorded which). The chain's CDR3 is CASSNPWGEPYILSGNTIYF. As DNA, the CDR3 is TGTGCCAGTAGCAACCCATGGGGGGAACCTTATATTTTGTCCGGAAACACCATATATTTT. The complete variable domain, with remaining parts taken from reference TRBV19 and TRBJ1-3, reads DGGITQSPKYLFRKEGQNVTLSCEQNLNHDAMYWYRQDPGQGLRLIYYSQIVNDFQKGDIAEGYSVSREKKESFPLTVTSAQKNPTAFYLCASSNPWGEPYILSGNTIYFGEGSWLTVV.